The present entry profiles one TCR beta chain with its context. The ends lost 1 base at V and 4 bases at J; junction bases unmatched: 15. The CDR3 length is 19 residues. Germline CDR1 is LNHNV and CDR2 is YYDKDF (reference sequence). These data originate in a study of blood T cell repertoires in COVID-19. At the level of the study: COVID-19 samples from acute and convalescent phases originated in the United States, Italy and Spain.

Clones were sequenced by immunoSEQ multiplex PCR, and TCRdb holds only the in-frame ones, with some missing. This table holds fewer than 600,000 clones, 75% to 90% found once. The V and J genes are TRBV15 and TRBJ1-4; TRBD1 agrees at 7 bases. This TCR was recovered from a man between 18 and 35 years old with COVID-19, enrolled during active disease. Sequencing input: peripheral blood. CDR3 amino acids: CATSRGRQGLRADNEKLFF. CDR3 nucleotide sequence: TGTGCCACCAGCAGAGGGCGACAGGGCCTTCGAGCGGATAATGAAAAACTGTTTTTT.